The rows below give T cell receptor beta chains drawn from one sample of a study of a mutant IDH1 vaccine in newly diagnosed glioma. Their cognate antigens are unknown. TCRdb's table, derived via immunoSEQ multiplex PCR, lists solely in-frame clones and lacks some. The sample includes around 60,000 clones, around four fifths seen only once; the top ten take 3.8%. The material was PBMCs, obtained from a glioma patient whose treatment included an IDH1 peptide vaccine. These receptors came from a man under 40 with glioma. Both conserved end residues are part of each CDR3. A D gene is named only where the DNA matches it firmly. The size field is filled for only some rows; it gives once, few, many or a size class.

abundance: .; v_gene: TRBV29-1; d_gene: .; j_gene: TRBJ1-2; CDR3aa: CSVVSGHGYTF; CDR3nt: TGCAGCGTCGTCTCGGGGCATGGCTACACCTTC
abundance: .; v_gene: TRBV6-1; d_gene: TRBD1; j_gene: TRBJ1-2; CDR3aa: CASSTGQGANYGYTF; CDR3nt: TGTGCCAGCAGTACCGGACAGGGGGCGAACTATGGCTACACCTTC
abundance: .; v_gene: TRBV19; d_gene: .; j_gene: TRBJ1-2; CDR3aa: CASRRLGLDIYGYTF; CDR3nt: TGTGCCAGTAGGAGGCTGGGACTGGATATCTATGGCTACACCTTC
abundance: once; v_gene: TRBV4-1; d_gene: .; j_gene: TRBJ2-5; CDR3aa: CASSQDRVQGSPQYF; CDR3nt: TGCGCCAGCAGCCAAGACAGGGTTCAGGGAAGTCCCCAGTACTTC
abundance: few; v_gene: TRBV4-1; d_gene: TRBD1; j_gene: TRBJ1-1; CDR3aa: CASTRKGAGEKNTEAFF; CDR3nt: TGCGCCAGCACTCGTAAGGGGGCCGGAGAAAAGAACACTGAAGCTTTCTTT
abundance: .; v_gene: TRBV11-2; d_gene: .; j_gene: TRBJ2-7; CDR3aa: CASSSLAGKQYF; CDR3nt: TGTGCCAGCAGCTCCCTGGCGGGCAAGCAGTACTTC
abundance: .; v_gene: TRBV4-1; d_gene: TRBD1; j_gene: TRBJ2-7; CDR3aa: CASSQQRRTGGIYEQYF; CDR3nt: TGCGCCAGCAGCCAACAACGGAGGACAGGGGGCATCTACGAGCAGTACTTC
abundance: .; v_gene: TRBV7-9; d_gene: .; j_gene: TRBJ1-2; CDR3aa: CASSPTGVYGYTF; CDR3nt: TGTGCCAGCAGCCCAACTGGGGTGTATGGCTACACCTTC
abundance: .; v_gene: TRBV7-2; d_gene: TRBD2; j_gene: TRBJ2-7; CDR3aa: CASSTGLATYREQYF; CDR3nt: TGTGCCAGCAGCACCGGACTAGCAACTTACCGGGAGCAGTACTTC
abundance: .; v_gene: TRBV6-5; d_gene: TRBD1; j_gene: TRBJ1-4; CDR3aa: CASSYSTGGSEKLFF; CDR3nt: TGTGCCAGCAGTTACTCCACAGGGGGCAGTGAAAAACTGTTTTTT
abundance: .; v_gene: TRBV4-1; d_gene: TRBD2; j_gene: TRBJ2-6; CDR3aa: CASRSLAGAYSGANVLTF; CDR3nt: TGCGCCAGCAGATCCCTAGCGGGGGCTTACTCTGGGGCCAACGTCCTGACTTTC
abundance: .; v_gene: TRBV7-9; d_gene: TRBD2; j_gene: TRBJ2-3; CDR3aa: CASSLGAGVDTQYF; CDR3nt: TGTGCCAGCAGCTTAGGAGCGGGGGTAGATACGCAGTATTTT
abundance: .; v_gene: TRBV6-5; d_gene: .; j_gene: TRBJ1-1; CDR3aa: CASSSTDTRVAEAFF; CDR3nt: TGTGCCAGCAGCTCCACCGACACCCGGGTAGCTGAAGCTTTCTTT
abundance: .; v_gene: TRBV4-1; d_gene: .; j_gene: TRBJ1-1; CDR3aa: CASRHRTRNTEAFF; CDR3nt: TGCGCCAGCCGCCACAGGACAAGGAACACTGAAGCTTTCTTT
abundance: few; v_gene: TRBV2; d_gene: TRBD1; j_gene: TRBJ1-4; CDR3aa: CASSETGTANEKLFF; CDR3nt: TGTGCCAGCAGTGAAACCGGGACAGCGAATGAAAAACTGTTTTTT
abundance: .; v_gene: TRBV5-6; d_gene: .; j_gene: TRBJ1-2; CDR3aa: CASSMGPNYGYTF; CDR3nt: TGTGCCAGCAGCATGGGACCTAACTATGGCTACACCTTC
abundance: .; v_gene: TRBV4-1; d_gene: .; j_gene: TRBJ1-4; CDR3aa: CASSQTGSTNEKLFF; CDR3nt: TGCGCCAGCAGCCAGACAGGAAGCACTAATGAAAAACTGTTTTTT
abundance: .; v_gene: TRBV19; d_gene: .; j_gene: TRBJ1-2; CDR3aa: CASSIVTGTKGYTF; CDR3nt: TGTGCCAGTAGTATAGTAACTGGGACCAAGGGCTACACCTTC
abundance: .; v_gene: TRBV5-4; d_gene: TRBD2; j_gene: TRBJ2-1; CDR3aa: CASSARTSGDEQFF; CDR3nt: TGTGCCAGCAGCGCCCGTACTAGCGGCGATGAGCAGTTCTTC
abundance: .; v_gene: TRBV2; d_gene: .; j_gene: TRBJ2-7; CDR3aa: CASTQGEILYEQYF; CDR3nt: TGTGCCAGCACCCAAGGGGAGATCCTTTACGAGCAGTACTTC
abundance: .; v_gene: TRBV7-9; d_gene: .; j_gene: TRBJ1-4; CDR3aa: CASSQGANEKLFF; CDR3nt: TGTGCCAGCAGCCAAGGGGCAAATGAAAAACTGTTTTTT
abundance: .; v_gene: TRBV28; d_gene: TRBD1; j_gene: TRBJ1-2; CDR3aa: CASSLDREISGYTF; CDR3nt: TGTGCCAGCAGTTTAGACAGGGAAATTAGTGGCTACACCTTC
abundance: .; v_gene: TRBV6-5; d_gene: .; j_gene: TRBJ2-5; CDR3aa: CASRGAGRPQETQYF; CDR3nt: TGTGCCAGCAGGGGCGCCGGACGCCCACAAGAGACCCAGTACTTC
abundance: once; v_gene: TRBV6-5; d_gene: .; j_gene: TRBJ1-6; CDR3aa: CASSSPREAGNSPLHF; CDR3nt: TGTGCCAGCAGTTCCCCACGGGAAGCCGGTAATTCACCCCTCCACTTT
abundance: .; v_gene: TRBV11-2; d_gene: TRBD1; j_gene: TRBJ1-4; CDR3aa: CASSMGQGGEKLFF; CDR3nt: TGTGCCAGCAGCATGGGACAGGGCGGTGAAAAACTGTTTTTT
abundance: .; v_gene: TRBV20-1; d_gene: .; j_gene: TRBJ1-2; CDR3aa: CQPFENYGYTF; CDR3nt: TGCCAGCCATTTGAGAACTATGGCTACACCTTC
abundance: .; v_gene: TRBV7-2; d_gene: TRBD2; j_gene: TRBJ2-7; CDR3aa: CASSLGTSGVEQYF; CDR3nt: TGTGCCAGCAGCTTAGGGACTAGCGGGGTTGAGCAGTACTTC
abundance: few; v_gene: TRBV6-1; d_gene: .; j_gene: TRBJ1-5; CDR3aa: CASRGNNQPQHF; CDR3nt: TGTGCCAGCAGGGGGAACAATCAGCCCCAGCATTTT
abundance: .; v_gene: TRBV5-1; d_gene: .; j_gene: TRBJ2-5; CDR3aa: CASSSGEETQYF; CDR3nt: TGCGCCAGCAGCTCGGGGGAGGAGACCCAGTACTTC
abundance: .; v_gene: TRBV4-2; d_gene: .; j_gene: TRBJ2-6; CDR3aa: CASSQDGSGANVLTF; CDR3nt: TGTGCCAGCAGCCAAGATGGCTCTGGGGCCAACGTCCTGACTTTC
abundance: .; v_gene: TRBV5-4; d_gene: .; j_gene: TRBJ1-2; CDR3aa: CASSQSGVYGYTF; CDR3nt: TGTGCCAGCAGCCAAAGCGGGGTTTATGGCTACACCTTC
abundance: .; v_gene: TRBV5-4; d_gene: .; j_gene: TRBJ1-1; CDR3aa: CASSLGSLNAFF; CDR3nt: TGTGCCAGCAGTCTAGGGTCGCTGAATGCTTTCTTT
abundance: .; v_gene: TRBV30; d_gene: TRBD2; j_gene: TRBJ2-7; CDR3aa: CAWTGGGAAKQYF; CDR3nt: TGTGCCTGGACGGGCGGGGGGGCGGCCAAGCAGTACTTC
abundance: few; v_gene: TRBV28; d_gene: TRBD1; j_gene: TRBJ1-5; CDR3aa: CASSLMVAWTGRVQPQHF; CDR3nt: TGTGCCAGCAGTTTGATGGTGGCTTGGACAGGGAGAGTACAGCCCCAGCATTTT
abundance: few; v_gene: TRBV9; d_gene: TRBD1; j_gene: TRBJ1-1; CDR3aa: CASSPWTGGNTEAFF; CDR3nt: TGTGCCAGCAGCCCCTGGACAGGGGGGAACACTGAAGCTTTCTTT
abundance: .; v_gene: TRBV5-1; d_gene: .; j_gene: TRBJ2-4; CDR3aa: CASSFGQSSVAKNIQYF; CDR3nt: TGCGCCAGCAGCTTCGGACAGTCATCAGTAGCCAAAAACATTCAGTACTTC